The clone carrying this T cell receptor (beta chain) was seen a handful of times. Its antigen remains unknown. These data come from a study of CD8 T cell repertoires and HIV-1 epitope variants. Study information: Separate wells received one of Twenty-five Gag or Nef variant peptides.

This CDR3 spans 14 amino acids. V gave up 1 base and J gave up 0 bases, with 6 bases separating them. Germline CDR1 is SEHNR and CDR2 is FQNEAQ (reference sequence). TCRdb's table, derived via immunoSEQ multiplex PCR, lists solely in-frame clones and lacks some. This table has more than 4,000 clones, around 74% appearing once. Sequenced sample: cultured CD8+ T cells derived from PBMCs. The chain recombines TRBV7-9 with TRBJ2-5; D is undetermined. This TCR was sampled from a male donor with HIV. The CDR3 spells CASSLDRYQETQYF. CDR3 DNA: TGTGCCAGCAGCTTAGATCGTTACCAAGAGACCCAGTACTTC.